The 21 T cell receptor beta chains listed next were all sequenced from one sample in a study of somatic mutations in cytotoxic T cells in rheumatoid arthritis. Only in-frame clones appear in the TCRdb table, and some are missing; sequencing was by immunoSEQ multiplex PCR. The repertoire includes 10,000 to 12,000 clones, over 70% of them detected once, and about 21% sits in the top ten. The material sequenced was CD8+ T cells sorted from blood. These receptors came from a middle-aged man in good health.

This chain connects TRBV18 to TRBJ1-1; D not certain. The CDR3 has 12 amino acids. The germline CDR1 and CDR2 sequences are KGHSH and LQKENI. V gave up 2 bases and J gave up 5 bases, with 6 bases separating them. The CDR3: CASSPEVTEAFF. The CDR3 DNA follows: TGTGCCAGCTCACCAGAGGTAACTGAAGCTTTCTTT.

V gene TRBV5-1 combines with J gene TRBJ2-7, with 7 bases that match TRBD2. After removal of 2 bases from V and 2 bases from J, the junction contained 4 bases not matched to a gene. Germline assignment: CDR1 SGHRS and CDR2 YFSETQ. The CDR3 is 14 amino acids. The CDR3 DNA reads as TGCGCCAGCAGCTTTTCGGGAGGAACCTACGAGCAGTACTTC. It specifies CASSFSGGTYEQYF.

Only a few counts were recorded for this clone. The rearrangement links TRBV4-3 to TRBJ1-4, with 7 bases fitting TRBD1. The CDR3 consists of 14 residues. The V segment lost 2 bases and the J segment 6 bases; nucleotides outside the gene matches: 3. Germline V gives CDR1 LGHNA, CDR2 YSLEER. The CDR3 DNA follows: TGCGCCAGCAGCCAACTCAGGGGGTATGAAAAACTGTTTTTT. It codes for CASSQLRGYEKLFF.

This chain uses TRBV4-2 with TRBJ2-3; 13 nucleotides match TRBD2. Germline lookup yields CDR1 LGHNA and CDR2 YNFKEQ. V shed 0 bases, J shed 5 bases, and the junction held 5 bases outside the gene matches. This CDR3 contains 17 residues. CDR3: CASSQEPTSGGQDTQYF. Here the CDR3 DNA reads TGTGCCAGCAGCCAAGAGCCGACTAGCGGGGGGCAAGATACGCAGTATTTT.

This clone was recorded only once. The chain couples TRBV6-4 to TRBJ1-2; no reliable D call. V was clipped by 9 bases and J by 1 base, with 3 bases between them. Germline CDR1 reads MRHNA; CDR2 reads SNTAGT. The CDR3 has 10 amino acids. CDR3 nucleotides: TGTGCCAGTCTTAACTATGGCTACACCTTC. Residues: CASLNYGYTF.

This sequence joins TRBV7-9 and TRBJ2-5; 14 bases line up with TRBD2. This CDR3 has 16 amino acids. Germline CDR1 is SEHNR and CDR2 is FQNEAQ (reference sequence). V gave up 7 bases and J gave up 6 bases; unmatched junction bases: 10. CDR3 nucleotides: TGTGCCAGCAACTTGGGGGGACTAGCGGGAGTACAGACCCAGTACTTC. Translating gives CASNLGGLAGVQTQYF.

This clone was found a few times. J is TRBJ1-3 and V is TRBV6-5; D not certain. The CDR3 runs to 13 residues. V lost 8 bases and J lost 0, with 8 bases in between. The V gene's germline CDR1 is MNHEY and CDR2 SVGAGI. The CDR3 DNA sequence: TGTGCCAGCTCCCCGAGCTCTGGAAACACCATATATTTT. Its protein product is CASSPSSGNTIYF.

The rearrangement links TRBV5-6 to TRBJ1-2; no reliable D call. This CDR3 has 15 residues. Trimming took 2 bases from V and 0 from J, leaving 11 bases between them. CDR1 is SGHDT, CDR2 YYEEEE, per germline. The CDR3 is CASSFPWESNYGYTF. The CDR3, as DNA: TGTGCCAGCAGCTTCCCCTGGGAGTCTAACTATGGCTACACCTTC.

This chain links TRBV28 with TRBJ2-7; D call uncertain. CDR1 is MDHEN and CDR2 is SYDVKM in the germline V gene. Deletions cut 3 bases from V and 3 bases from J, with 3 bases between. The CDR3 runs 11 residues. In DNA form, the CDR3 reads TGTGCCAGCAGTTTCAGCTACGAGCAGTACTTC. As protein: CASSFSYEQYF.

The chain joins TRBV2 to TRBJ1-2; a possible D gene is TRBD1 (6 bases). CDR3 length: 13 residues. Germline V lookup: CDR1 SNHLY, CDR2 FYNNEI. V was pared by 3 bases and J by 4 bases, with 9 bases between. The CDR3 spells CASSEGAVYGYTF. The CDR3, as DNA: TGTGCCAGCAGTGAGGGGGCAGTCTATGGCTACACCTTC.

The gene calls are TRBV28 and TRBJ2-4; 7 nucleotides agree with TRBD1. The CDR3 sequence is 17 residues long. The V gene's germline CDR1 is MDHEN and CDR2 SYDVKM. The J segment lost 0 bases and the V segment lost 8 bases, leaving 13 bases of the junction unmatched. In nucleotides, the CDR3 is TGTGCCAGCGCCGGTCCAGGACAGGTTATAGCCAAAAACATTCAGTACTTC. Translating gives CASAGPGQVIAKNIQYF.

The J gene is TRBJ2-5, the V gene TRBV5-1; D unclear. The last part of the DNA fits TRBJ2-7 better; the J call may be wrong. In germline, CDR1 is SGHRS, CDR2 YFSETQ. The CDR3 has 12 residues. The DNA of the CDR3 is TGCGCCAGCAGCTTGCTACCCTACGAGCAGTACTTC. Amino acids: CASSLLPYEQYF.

The rearrangement joins TRBV7-9 to TRBJ2-1; 9 bases fit TRBD1. Germline V gene lookup returns CDR1 SEHNR and CDR2 FQNEAQ (reference sequence). V was pared by 0 bases and J by 8 bases, with 14 bases of the junction left unmatched. The CDR3 totals 18 residues. The DNA of the CDR3 is TGTGCCAGCAGCTTAGCGCCCGTCGGACAGGGGATACACGATGAGCAGTTCTTC. This gives the protein CASSLAPVGQGIHDEQFF.

The chain links TRBV28 to TRBJ2-6; 9 nucleotides agree with TRBD1. This CDR3 is 17 amino acids long. The V segment lost 7 bases and the J segment 0 bases; nucleotides outside the gene matches: 7. The germline CDR1 and CDR2 sequences are MDHEN and SYDVKM. The CDR3, as DNA: TGTGCCAGCAAAAGGACAGGGGTCGTCTCTGGGGCCAACGTCCTGACTTTC. It translates to CASKRTGVVSGANVLTF.

This clone was seen a few times. V and J are TRBV4-3 and TRBJ2-1; D not certain. The CDR3 totals 13 residues. Deletions cut 0 bases from V and 7 bases from J, with 7 bases between. The germline V gene has CDR1 LGHNA and CDR2 YSLEER. CDR3 DNA: TGCGCCAGCAGCCAAGACTCCGTGAATGAGCAGTTCTTC. It codes for CASSQDSVNEQFF.

This chain connects TRBV6-4 to TRBJ2-2, with D possibly matching TRBD2 (5 bases). Looked up from germline, CDR1 is MRHNA and CDR2 is SNTAGT. V gave up 5 bases and J gave up 5 bases, with 15 bases separating them. This CDR3 has 15 residues. The chain's CDR3 is CASSRTSLATGELFF. The CDR3 nucleotides read TGTGCCAGCAGTAGGACTTCATTAGCTACCGGGGAGCTGTTTTTT.

This clone was detected only once. Mismatch with germline at one junction end may stem from a read error. This chain joins TRBV20-1 and TRBJ1-2; TRBD1 aligns across 7 bases. The germline V gene encodes CDR1 DFQATT and CDR2 SNEGSKA (reference sequence). This CDR3 is 9 amino acids long. CDR3 sequence: CSATWRDSF. Written as DNA, the CDR3 is TGCAGTGCTACGTGGCGGGACAGCTTC.

The rearrangement uses TRBV27 and TRBJ2-7; 13 bases are a match to TRBD2. Germline V gene data show CDR1 as MNHEY and CDR2 as SMNVEV (reference sequence). The CDR3 sequence is 15 residues long. The V and J ends lost 6 bases and 2 bases, in that order; junction bases with no gene match: 4. Here the CDR3 DNA reads TGTGCCAGCAGCAAGGGACTAGCGGGAACCTACGAGCAGTACTTC. Protein: CASSKGLAGTYEQYF.

The count of this clone is one. J is TRBJ1-2 and V is TRBV28; D ambiguous. The germline V gene encodes CDR1 MDHEN and CDR2 SYDVKM. V was shortened by 1 base and J by 7 bases, with 13 bases between the two germline ends. The CDR3 length is 14 residues. CDR3 loop: CASSLLSGMAGYTF. CDR3 in DNA: TGTGCCAGCAGTTTATTGTCGGGTATGGCTGGCTACACCTTC.

This clone has only one observation. The chain joins TRBV2 to TRBJ2-5; 8 bases are shared with TRBD1. CDR1 is SNHLY, CDR2 FYNNEI, per germline. This CDR3 contains 15 residues. V dropped 4 bases and J dropped 4; count of bases not matched to a gene: 8. DNA for the CDR3: TGTGCCAGCAGTGGGACAGGGTGGTTTGGAGAGACCCAGTACTTC. The encoded protein is CASSGTGWFGETQYF. Looking up the rest from reference TRBV2 and TRBJ2-5 gives the full variable domain: EPEVTQTPSHQVTQMGQEVILRCVPISNHLYFYWYRQILGQKVEFLVSFYNNEISEKSEIFDDQFSVERPDGSNFTLKIRSTKLEDSAMYFCASSGTGWFGETQYFGPGTRLLVL.

This chain connects TRBV7-9 to TRBJ2-1; 7 nucleotides align to TRBD1. Germline lookup yields CDR1 SEHNR and CDR2 FQNEAQ (reference sequence). CDR3 length: 18 residues. V gave up 6 bases and J gave up 0 bases; unmatched junction bases: 14. CDR3 nucleotides: TGTGCCAGCAGTTTCCGCCCGGACAGGCCCCTCTCCTACAATGAGCAGTTCTTC. Translated, it gives CASSFRPDRPLSYNEQFF.